This record concerns one T cell receptor beta chain sequence. No antigen is known for it. Nominal health characterized the donors when sampled, though unrecorded immune exposures were likely. The entry originates in a study of cytomegalovirus exposure and HLA in healthy donors. Study in general: Researchers previously reported finding 90 million to 120 million unique TCR beta sequences from some 180 million T cells.

The PCR made use of 60 Vbeta and 13 Jbeta primers. This table comes from immunoSEQ multiplex PCR, and its TCRdb copy is limited to in-frame clones, with some not included. The table includes 89,000 or so clones, 84% detected once. Notes on the study in general: The study labeled roughly 160 TCR beta chains cytomegalovirus-associated. Most TCR beta V segments were productive about 87% or about 30% of the time in an earlier analysis.

The CDR3 is 13 amino acids. V shed 3 bases and J shed 6 bases, with 12 bases lying between them. Germline V lookup: CDR1 SGHRS, CDR2 YFSETQ. This chain joins TRBV5-1 and TRBJ1-1; a possible D gene is TRBD1 (6 bases). The source is a woman aged 18-29 years in good health and CMV-seropositive. The sample consisted of PBMCs. CDR3 protein: CASSWGHASEAFF. The CDR3, as DNA: TGCGCCAGCAGCTGGGGACACGCATCTGAAGCTTTCTTT.